This T cell receptor beta chain was sequenced for a study of cytomegalovirus exposure and HLA in healthy donors. In the case of this clone: Its antigen is undetermined.

60 Vbeta and 13 Jbeta primers were used in PCR. Method: immunoSEQ multiplex PCR; TCRdb's copy keeps in-frame clones and lacks some. Altogether hundreds of thousands of clones are present, 80% to 85% being singletons, with the ten largest covering roughly 0.66%. Study results and limitations: A later examination showed that TCR association rates differed by HLA locus, with DRB1 most and HLA-C fewest. The classifier reportedly diagnosed cytomegalovirus status with high sensitivity and specificity. Most subjects' HLA-A and HLA-B alleles were reportedly predicted from TCR beta sequences. Donors were assumed by presence/absence analyses to have roughly uniform sequencing depth.

The receptor was isolated from a boy between 2 and 10 years old in good health and CMV-seronegative. Input material: PBMCs.

This CDR3 reads CASSGLAGHQETQYF. CDR3 bases: TGTGCCAGCAGCGGACTAGCGGGGCACCAAGAGACCCAGTACTTC. The chain employs TRBV25-1 and TRBJ2-5; the match to TRBD2 covers 12 bases. This CDR3 spans 15 amino acids. Germline assignment: CDR1 MGHDK and CDR2 SYGVNS. J gave up 0 bases and V 6 bases, and 2 bases lay outside the gene matches. The full variable domain, completed using reference TRBV25-1 and TRBJ2-5, is EADIYQTPRYLVIGTGKKITLECSQTMGHDKMYWYQQDPGMELHLIHYSYGVNSTEKGDLSSESTVSRIRTEHFPLTLESARPSHTSQYLCASSGLAGHQETQYFGPGTRLLVL.